This entry describes one T cell receptor beta chain. These data belong to a study of blood T cell repertoires in COVID-19. The wider study: From the United States, Italy and Spain came samples of acute and convalescent COVID-19. From T cells, B-cell-depleted T cells, or PBMCs came the material, which was cDNA or gDNA.

The repertoire was sequenced with immunoSEQ multiplex PCR; TCRdb's copy has only in-frame clones and lacks some. Among approximately 150,000 clones, around 81% were seen once, and the ten largest hold approximately 11%. The sample comprised peripheral blood. This receptor was taken from a man aged 55 to 69 with active or convalescent COVID-19.

This CDR3 is CASTAAGVGHDYEQYF. For the CDR3, the DNA is TGTGCCAGCACCGCGGCAGGGGTCGGGCACGACTACGAGCAGTACTTC. J is TRBJ2-7 and V is TRBV21-1; the tabulated D call, TRBD1, remains unverified against the DNA. TRBV21-1 is marked as a pseudogene. The CDR3 runs to 16 residues.